This T cell receptor beta chain was recovered during a study of T cell changes during pregnancy in multiple sclerosis. Clones were read by immunoSEQ multiplex PCR, and TCRdb kept only the in-frame ones, dropping some. In the table there are around 59,000 clones, roughly 92% of which are singletons. This CDR3 region has 15 residues. The V and J ends lost 2 bases and 1 base respectively, with 11 bases between them. CDR1 and CDR2 from the germline V gene are SGHNT and YYREEE (reference sequence). The sequences come from peripheral blood, collected in the first trimester of pregnancy. The rearrangement links TRBV5-4 to TRBJ2-3, with a weak D call TRBD2 (7 bases). The clonotype was recovered from a female donor with multiple sclerosis, enrolled in a pregnancy study. The CDR3 DNA reads TGTGCCAGCAGCTTCGGGGGGCGCCGCACAGATACGCAGTATTTT. Translated, it gives CASSFGGRRTDTQYF.